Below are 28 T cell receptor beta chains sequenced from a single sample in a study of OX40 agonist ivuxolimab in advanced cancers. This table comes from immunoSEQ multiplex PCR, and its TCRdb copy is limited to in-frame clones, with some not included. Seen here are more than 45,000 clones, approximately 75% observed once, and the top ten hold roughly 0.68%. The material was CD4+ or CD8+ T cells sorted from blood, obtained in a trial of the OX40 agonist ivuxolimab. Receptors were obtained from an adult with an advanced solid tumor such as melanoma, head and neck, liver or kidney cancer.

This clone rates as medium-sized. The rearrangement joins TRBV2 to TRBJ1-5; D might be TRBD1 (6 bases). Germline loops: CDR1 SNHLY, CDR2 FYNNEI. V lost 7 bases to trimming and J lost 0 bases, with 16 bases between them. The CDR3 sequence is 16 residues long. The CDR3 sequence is CASNSQGRGSNQPQHF. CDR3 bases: TGTGCCAGCAATTCCCAGGGGCGAGGTAGCAATCAGCCCCAGCATTTT. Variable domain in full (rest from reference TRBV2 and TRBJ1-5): EPEVTQTPSHQVTQMGQEVILRCVPISNHLYFYWYRQILGQKVEFLVSFYNNEISEKSEIFDDQFSVERPDGSNFTLKIRSTKLEDSAMYFCASNSQGRGSNQPQHFGDGTRLSIL.

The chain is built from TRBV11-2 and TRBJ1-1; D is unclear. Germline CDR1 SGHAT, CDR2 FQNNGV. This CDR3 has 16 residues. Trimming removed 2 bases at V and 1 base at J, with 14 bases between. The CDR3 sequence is CASSLRFGQRNTEAFF. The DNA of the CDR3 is TGTGCCAGCAGCTTAAGGTTCGGGCAGAGGAACACTGAAGCTTTCTTT.

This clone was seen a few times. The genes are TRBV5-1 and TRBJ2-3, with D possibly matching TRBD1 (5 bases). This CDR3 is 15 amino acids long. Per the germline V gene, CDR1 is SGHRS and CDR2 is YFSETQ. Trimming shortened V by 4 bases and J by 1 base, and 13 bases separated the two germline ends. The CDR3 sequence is CASSTPQGRTDTQYF. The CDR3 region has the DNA TGCGCCAGCAGCACCCCCCAGGGCCGCACAGATACGCAGTATTTT.

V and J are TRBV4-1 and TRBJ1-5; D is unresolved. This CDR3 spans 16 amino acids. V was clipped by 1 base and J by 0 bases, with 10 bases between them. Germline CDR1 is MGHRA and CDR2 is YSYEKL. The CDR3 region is CASSQVEAGSNQPQHF. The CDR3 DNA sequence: TGCGCCAGCAGCCAAGTGGAAGCAGGTAGCAATCAGCCCCAGCATTTT.

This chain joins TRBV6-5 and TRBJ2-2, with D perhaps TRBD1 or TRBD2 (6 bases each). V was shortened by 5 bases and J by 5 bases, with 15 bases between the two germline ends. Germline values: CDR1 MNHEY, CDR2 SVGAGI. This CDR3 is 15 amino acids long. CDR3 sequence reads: CASSAGHGGTGELFF. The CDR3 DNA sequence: TGTGCCAGCAGTGCGGGACACGGGGGAACCGGGGAGCTGTTTTTT.

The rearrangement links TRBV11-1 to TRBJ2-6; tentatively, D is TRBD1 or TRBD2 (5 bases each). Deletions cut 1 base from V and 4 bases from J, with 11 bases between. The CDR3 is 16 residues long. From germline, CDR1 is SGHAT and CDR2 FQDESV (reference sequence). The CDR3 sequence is CASSLDEGPGANVLTF. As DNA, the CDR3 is TGTGCCAGCAGCTTAGACGAGGGACCCGGGGCCAACGTCCTGACTTTC.

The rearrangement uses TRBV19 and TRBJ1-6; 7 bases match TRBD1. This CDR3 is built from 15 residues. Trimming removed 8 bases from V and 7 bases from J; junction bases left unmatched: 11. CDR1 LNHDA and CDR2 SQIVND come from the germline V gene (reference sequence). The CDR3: CASHHDRVGNSPLHF. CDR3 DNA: TGTGCCAGTCATCACGACAGGGTCGGGAATTCACCCCTCCACTTT.

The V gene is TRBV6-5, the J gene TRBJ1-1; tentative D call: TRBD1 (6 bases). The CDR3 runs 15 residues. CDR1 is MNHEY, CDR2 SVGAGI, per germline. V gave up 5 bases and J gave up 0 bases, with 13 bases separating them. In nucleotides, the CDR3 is TGTGCCAGCAGTCTGGGGCAGGGGATGAACACTGAAGCTTTCTTT. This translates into CASSLGQGMNTEAFF.

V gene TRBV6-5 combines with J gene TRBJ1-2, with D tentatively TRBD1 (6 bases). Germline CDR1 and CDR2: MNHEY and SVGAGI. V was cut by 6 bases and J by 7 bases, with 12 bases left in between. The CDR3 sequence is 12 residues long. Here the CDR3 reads CASRAGAAGYTF. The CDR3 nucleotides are TGTGCCAGCAGGGCGGGGGCAGCTGGCTACACCTTC.

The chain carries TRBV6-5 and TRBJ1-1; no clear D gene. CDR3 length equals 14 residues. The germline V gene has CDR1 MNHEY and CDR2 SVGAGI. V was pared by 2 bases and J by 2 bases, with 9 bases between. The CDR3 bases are TGTGCCAGCAGTTACCTCCCGCTTAACACTGAAGCTTTCTTT. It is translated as CASSYLPLNTEAFF.

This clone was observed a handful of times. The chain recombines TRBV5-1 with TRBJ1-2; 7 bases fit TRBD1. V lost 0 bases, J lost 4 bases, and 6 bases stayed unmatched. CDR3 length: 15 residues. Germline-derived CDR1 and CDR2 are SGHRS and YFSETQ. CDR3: CASSLAVQGLYGYTF. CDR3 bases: TGCGCCAGCAGCTTGGCGGTACAGGGGCTCTATGGCTACACCTTC. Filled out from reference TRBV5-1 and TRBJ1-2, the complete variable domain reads KAGVTQTPRYLIKTRGQQVTLSCSPISGHRSVSWYQQTPGQGLQFLFEYFSETQRNKGNFPGRFSGRQFSNSRSEMNVSTLELGDSALYLCASSLAVQGLYGYTFGSGTRLTVV.

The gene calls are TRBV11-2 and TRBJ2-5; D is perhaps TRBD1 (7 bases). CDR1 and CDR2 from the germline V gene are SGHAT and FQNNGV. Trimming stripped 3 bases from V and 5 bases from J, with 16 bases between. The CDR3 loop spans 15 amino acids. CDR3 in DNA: TGTGCCAGCAGCTTGATAGGCTCAGGGGGGGAGACCCAGTACTTC. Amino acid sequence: CASSLIGSGGETQYF.

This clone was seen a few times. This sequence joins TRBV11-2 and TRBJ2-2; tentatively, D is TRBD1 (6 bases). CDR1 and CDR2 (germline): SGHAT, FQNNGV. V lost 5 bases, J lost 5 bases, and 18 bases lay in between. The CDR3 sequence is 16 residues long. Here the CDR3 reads CASSRDRSRRTGELFF. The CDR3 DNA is TGTGCCAGCAGCAGAGACAGGTCGAGGAGGACCGGGGAGCTGTTTTTT.

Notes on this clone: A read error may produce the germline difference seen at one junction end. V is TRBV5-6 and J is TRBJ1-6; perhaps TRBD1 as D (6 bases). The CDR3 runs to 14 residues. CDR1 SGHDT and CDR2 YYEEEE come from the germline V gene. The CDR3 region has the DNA TGTACCAGCAGCTTGGAGGGGGGGAATTCACCCCTCCACTTT. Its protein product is CTSSLEGGNSPLHF.

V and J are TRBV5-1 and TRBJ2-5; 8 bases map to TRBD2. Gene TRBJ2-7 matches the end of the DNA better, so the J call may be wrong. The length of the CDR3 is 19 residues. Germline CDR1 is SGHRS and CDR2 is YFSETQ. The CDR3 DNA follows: TGCGCCAGCAGCCACCCCGGGCAAGCGGGGGCCTTGTCGTCCTACGAGCAGTACTTC. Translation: CASSHPGQAGALSSYEQYF.

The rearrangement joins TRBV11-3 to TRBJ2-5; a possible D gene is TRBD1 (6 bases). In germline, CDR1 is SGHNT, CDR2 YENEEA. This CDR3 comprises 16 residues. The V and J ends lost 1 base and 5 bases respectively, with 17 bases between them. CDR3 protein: CASSLGGWGLEETQYF. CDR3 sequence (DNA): TGTGCCAGCAGCTTAGGCGGGTGGGGGCTGGAGGAGACCCAGTACTTC.

For the CDR3, the DNA is TGTGCCAGCAGTGAAGCCCGGACAGGGGGCTCGAATACGCAGTATTTT. Protein: CASSEARTGGSNTQYF. This sequence joins TRBV6-1 and TRBJ2-3; TRBD1 matches 11 bases. Trimming cost V 0 bases and J 7 bases; bases outside gene matches: 6. CDR1 is MNHNS, CDR2 SASEGT, per germline. The CDR3 runs 16 residues.

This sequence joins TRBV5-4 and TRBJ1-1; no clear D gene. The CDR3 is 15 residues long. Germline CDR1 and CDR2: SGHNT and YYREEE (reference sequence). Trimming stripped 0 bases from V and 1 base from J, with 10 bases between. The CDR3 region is CASSLAGSGNTEAFF. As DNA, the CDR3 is TGTGCCAGCAGCTTGGCCGGCTCAGGGAACACTGAAGCTTTCTTT.

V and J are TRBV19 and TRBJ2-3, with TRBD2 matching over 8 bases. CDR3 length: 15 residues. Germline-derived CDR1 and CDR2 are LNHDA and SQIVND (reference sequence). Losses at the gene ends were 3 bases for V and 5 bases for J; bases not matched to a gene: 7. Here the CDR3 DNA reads TGTGCCAGTAGTATTACTGCGGGGGGCGAAGATACGCAGTATTTT. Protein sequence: CASSITAGGEDTQYF.

The CDR3 nucleotides read TGTGCCAGCAGCTTGTCTCCGGGACAGGAGCAGTTCTTC. This gives the protein CASSLSPGQEQFF. The V call is TRBV11-2, the J call TRBJ2-1; 7 positions match TRBD1. Germline V gene data show CDR1 as SGHAT and CDR2 as FQNNGV. With 3 bases clipped from V and 10 bases from J, the junction kept 6 bases outside the gene matches. The CDR3 loop spans 13 amino acids.

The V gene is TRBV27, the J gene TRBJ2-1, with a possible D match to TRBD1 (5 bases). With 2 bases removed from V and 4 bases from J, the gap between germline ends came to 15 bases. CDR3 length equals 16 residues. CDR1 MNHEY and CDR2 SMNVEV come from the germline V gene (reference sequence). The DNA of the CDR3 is TGTGCCAGCAGTTTACGGGCAGGGCGAGGATACAATGAGCAGTTCTTC. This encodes CASSLRAGRGYNEQFF.

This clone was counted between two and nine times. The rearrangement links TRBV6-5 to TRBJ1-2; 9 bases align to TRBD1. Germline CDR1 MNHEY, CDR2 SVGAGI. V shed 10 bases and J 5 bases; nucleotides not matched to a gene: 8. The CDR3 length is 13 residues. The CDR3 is CATISGTGYGYTF. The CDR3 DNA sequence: TGTGCCACCATCTCCGGGACAGGGTATGGCTACACCTTC.

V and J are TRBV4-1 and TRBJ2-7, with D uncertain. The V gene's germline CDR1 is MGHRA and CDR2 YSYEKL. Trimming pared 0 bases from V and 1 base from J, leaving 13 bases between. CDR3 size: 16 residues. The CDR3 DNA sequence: TGCGCCAGCAGCCAAGATGAAAGGCCAGTTTCCTACGAGCAGTACTTC. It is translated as CASSQDERPVSYEQYF.

The chain's CDR3 is CASTRDGDYNEQFF. The DNA of the CDR3 is TGTGCCAGCACTCGGGACGGGGACTACAATGAGCAGTTCTTC. This chain connects TRBV2 to TRBJ2-1, with D possibly called TRBD1 or TRBD2 (5 bases each). The germline V gene has CDR1 SNHLY and CDR2 FYNNEI. The CDR3 sequence is 14 residues long. V was pared by 7 bases and J by 3 bases, with 13 bases between.

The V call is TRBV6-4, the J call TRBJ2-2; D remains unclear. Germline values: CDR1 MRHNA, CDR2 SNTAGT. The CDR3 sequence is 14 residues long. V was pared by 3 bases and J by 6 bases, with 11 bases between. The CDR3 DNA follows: TGTGCCAGCAGTGATAGAGCTGGTGCCGGGGAGCTGTTTTTT. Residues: CASSDRAGAGELFF.

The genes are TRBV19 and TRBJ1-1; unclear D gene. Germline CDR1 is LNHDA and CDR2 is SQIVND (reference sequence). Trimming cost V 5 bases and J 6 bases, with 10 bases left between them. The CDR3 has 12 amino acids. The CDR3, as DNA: TGTGCCAGTAGTCGAGGAGGGTCTGAAGCTTTCTTT. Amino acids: CASSRGGSEAFF.

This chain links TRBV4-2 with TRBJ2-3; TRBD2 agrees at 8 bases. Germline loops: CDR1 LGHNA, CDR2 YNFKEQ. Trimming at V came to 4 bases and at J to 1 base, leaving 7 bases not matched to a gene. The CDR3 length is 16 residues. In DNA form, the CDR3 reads TGTGCCAGCAGCCCGTCGGGGGGGGACGGCACAGATACGCAGTATTTT. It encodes CASSPSGGDGTDTQYF.

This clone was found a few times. CDR3 sequence: CASSGQGGGYTF. The CDR3 region has the DNA TGCGCCAGCAGTGGACAGGGAGGCGGCTACACCTTC. The V and J genes are TRBV10-1 and TRBJ1-2; the match to TRBD1 covers 7 bases. Germline CDR1 and CDR2: WNHNN and SYGVQD (reference sequence). This CDR3 spans 12 amino acids. V lost 4 bases, J lost 8 bases, and 4 bases stayed unmatched.